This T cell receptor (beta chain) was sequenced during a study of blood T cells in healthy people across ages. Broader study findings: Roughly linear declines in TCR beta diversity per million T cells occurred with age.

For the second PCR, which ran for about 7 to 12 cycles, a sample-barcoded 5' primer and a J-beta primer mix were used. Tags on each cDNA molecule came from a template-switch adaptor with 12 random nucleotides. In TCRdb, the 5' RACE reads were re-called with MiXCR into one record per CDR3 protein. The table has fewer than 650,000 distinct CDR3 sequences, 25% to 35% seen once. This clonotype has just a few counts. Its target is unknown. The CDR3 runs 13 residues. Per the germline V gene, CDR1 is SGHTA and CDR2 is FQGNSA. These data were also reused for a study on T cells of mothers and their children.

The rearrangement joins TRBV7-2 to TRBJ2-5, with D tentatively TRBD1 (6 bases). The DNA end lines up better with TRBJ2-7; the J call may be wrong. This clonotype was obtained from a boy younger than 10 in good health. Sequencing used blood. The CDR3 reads CASSRKRQDEQYF. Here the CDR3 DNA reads TGTGCCAGCAGCCGAAAAAGACAGGACGAGCAGTACTTC.